This T cell receptor beta chain was sequenced during a study of blood T cells in healthy people across ages. This clonotype was recorded once. Its specificity is unknown. A sample-barcoded 5' primer and a J-beta primer mix were used in a second PCR of about 7 to 12 cycles. Tagging of each cDNA molecule was performed by a template-switch adaptor with 12 random nucleotides. TCRdb re-called the 5' RACE reads through MiXCR, storing one row per CDR3 protein. The sample lists 550,000 to 750,000 distinct CDR3 sequences; around 21% were seen once. The study, taken as a whole, reports: The percentage of naive T cells correlated strongly with TCR beta diversity. Both naive CD4+ cell counts and diversity were greater in long-lived donors than in aged donors.

The V gene lost 1 base and the J gene lost 3 bases, with 17 bases spanning the gap. In germline, CDR1 is SGHRS, CDR2 YFSETQ. The CDR3 loop spans 16 amino acids. This clonotype was sampled from a man aged 65 to 85 in good health. Sequenced input: blood. The chain employs TRBV5-1 and TRBJ2-7; D may match TRBD1 or TRBD2 (5 bases each). The CDR3 sequence: CASSLSKGTNIYEQYF. The CDR3, as DNA: TGCGCCAGCAGCTTGAGTAAGGGGACCAATATCTACGAGCAGTACTTC.